These 14 T cell receptor beta chains originate from one sample sequenced in a study of blood T cell repertoires in COVID-19. Using immunoSEQ multiplex PCR, the repertoire was profiled, and TCRdb retains in-frame clones only, with some absent. The sample lists 110,000 to 150,000 clones, roughly 90% occurring once. Sequenced sample: PBMCs or T cells enriched from blood (not recorded which). The receptors derive from a man aged 45-60 years who had recovered from COVID-19.

The chain employs TRBV5-1 and TRBJ2-3; 9 bases fit TRBD1. Germline CDR1 reads SGHRS; CDR2 reads YFSETQ. CDR3 length: 14 amino acids. Trimming removed 0 bases from V and 5 bases from J; junction bases left unmatched: 1. As DNA, the CDR3 is TGCGCCAGCAGCTTGGGGACAGGGGTAGATACGCAGTATTTT. It is translated as CASSLGTGVDTQYF.

The rearrangement links TRBV7-6 to TRBJ2-2; TRBD2 matches at 12 bases. The junction had 5 bases not matched to a gene; V was cut back by 5 bases and J by 4 bases. Germline V gene sequence: CDR1 SGHVS, CDR2 FNYEAQ. CDR3 length: 16 residues. CDR3 coding DNA: TGTGCCAGCAGCCCATCTAGCGGGAGGGCCACCGGGGAGCTGTTTTTT. Protein: CASSPSSGRATGELFF.

DNA for the CDR3: TGTGCCAGCTCACCCATGACAGGGCAAGGGAACACTGAAGCTTTCTTT. It is translated as CASSPMTGQGNTEAFF. The chain combines TRBV18 with TRBJ1-1, with 7 bases identical to TRBD1. The CDR3 totals 16 residues. Germline V gene lookup returns CDR1 KGHSH and CDR2 LQKENI. Trimming at V came to 3 bases and at J to 1 base, leaving 8 bases not matched to a gene. The variable domain in full, with the rest retrieved from reference TRBV18 and TRBJ1-1, is NAGVMQNPRHLVRRRGQEARLRCSPMKGHSHVYWYRQLPEEGLKFMVYLQKENIIDESGMPKERFSAEFPKEGPSILRIQQVVRGDSAAYFCASSPMTGQGNTEAFFGQGTRLTVV.

The chain joins TRBV7-3 to TRBJ2-6; TRBD1 is a possible D gene (5 bases). The CDR3 is 15 amino acids. Germline V gives CDR1 SGHTA, CDR2 FQGTGA. Trimming cost V 1 base and J 2 bases, with 6 bases left between them. In DNA, the CDR3 is TGTGCCAGCAGCTTAATAGGGGCTGGGGCCAACGTCCTGACTTTC. Translating gives CASSLIGAGANVLTF.

The chain carries TRBV5-4 and TRBJ2-7, with 14 bases lining up with TRBD2. V trimming: 4 bases; J trimming: 3 bases; junction bases outside the gene matches: 9. The V gene's germline CDR1 is SGHNT and CDR2 YYREEE (reference sequence). The CDR3 totals 17 residues. Here the CDR3 reads CASSGWGGLAGVYEQYF. Written as DNA, the CDR3 is TGTGCCAGCAGCGGCTGGGGGGGACTAGCGGGAGTCTACGAGCAGTACTTC.

The rearrangement uses TRBV24-1 and TRBJ2-2; D call uncertain. The CDR3 extends over 15 amino acids. In germline, CDR1 is KGHDR, CDR2 SFDVKD. V lost 2 bases and J 1 base, leaving 7 bases between the germline ends. This CDR3 reads CATSDSPLNTGELFF. CDR3 DNA sequence: TGTGCCACCAGTGATTCCCCACTGAACACCGGGGAGCTGTTTTTT.

The chain joins TRBV7-2 to TRBJ2-3; 8 nucleotides align to TRBD2. This CDR3 has 15 amino acids. Germline-derived CDR1 and CDR2 are SGHTA and FQGNSA. The ends lost 5 bases at V and 2 bases at J; junction bases unmatched: 6. CDR3 sequence (DNA): TGTGCCAGCAGCATTAGCGGGACTTCCACAGATACGCAGTATTTT. It yields the protein CASSISGTSTDTQYF.

This rearrangement joins TRBV5-1 to TRBJ1-2; D gene uncertain. The CDR3 covers 14 residues. V lost 4 bases and J lost 4, with 14 bases in between. Germline V CDR1 and CDR2: SGHRS, YFSETQ. The CDR3 nucleotides read TGCGCCAGCAGCCAACAGTTAAGCGGCTATGGCTACACCTTC. Protein sequence: CASSQQLSGYGYTF.

The chain carries TRBV12-3 or TRBV12-4 and TRBJ1-1, with D possibly TRBD1 on 6 matching bases. This CDR3 comprises 13 residues. V lost 7 bases and J lost 8, with 17 bases in between. The CDR3 coding sequence is TGTGCCAGCATTCAATCACAGGGTAGGGAAGCTTTCTTT. Protein: CASIQSQGREAFF.

The rearrangement uses TRBV6-5 and TRBJ2-2; 7 bases map to TRBD2. V trimming: 6 bases; J trimming: 10 bases; junction bases outside the gene matches: 5. In germline, CDR1 is MNHEY, CDR2 SVGAGI. This CDR3 is 12 amino acids long. CDR3 bases: TGTGCCAGCAGCCAGCGGGGCCCGGAGCTGTTTTTT. Its translation: CASSQRGPELFF.

V is TRBV12-5 and J is TRBJ1-5, with D unresolved. CDR3 size: 14 residues. CDR1 and CDR2 (germline): LGHNT, FRNRAP. Trimming cost V 4 bases and J 1 base, with 8 bases left between them. CDR3 in DNA: TGTGCTAGTGGTTCCGGAGGGAGCAATCAGCCCCAGCATTTT. Protein sequence: CASGSGGSNQPQHF. The entire variable domain, with the rest obtained from reference TRBV12-5 and TRBJ1-5, is as follows: DARVTQTPRHKVTEMGQEVTMRCQPILGHNTVFWYRQTMMQGLELLAYFRNRAPLDDSGMPKDRFSAEMPDATLATLKIQPSEPRDSAVYFCASGSGGSNQPQHFGDGTRLSIL.

This rearrangement joins TRBV28 to TRBJ1-5; weak D call: TRBD1 (5 bases). Germline V gives CDR1 MDHEN, CDR2 SYDVKM. The CDR3 sequence is 19 residues long. Deletions cut 6 bases from V and 1 base from J, with 25 bases between. In DNA, the CDR3 is TGTGCCAGCAGATCCGTGACAGAAGTGCCCCTTTTGAGCAATCAGCCCCAGCATTTT. Translating it yields CASRSVTEVPLLSNQPQHF.

This clone was seen a single time. This chain joins TRBV5-1 and TRBJ2-1; D is perhaps TRBD2 (6 bases). Germline values: CDR1 SGHRS, CDR2 YFSETQ. This CDR3 spans 14 amino acids. Trimming removed 4 bases at V and 5 bases at J, with 13 bases between. DNA of the CDR3: TGCGCCAGCAGCCGGTTGGGGGGTCACAATGAGCAGTTCTTC. This codes for CASSRLGGHNEQFF.

This sequence joins TRBV2 and TRBJ2-1, with D possibly matching TRBD2 (5 bases). Between the trimmed V and J ends, which lost 1 base and 2 bases, there was a span of 9 bases. The CDR3 spans 15 residues. Germline CDR1 SNHLY, CDR2 FYNNEI. CDR3 region: CASSEEDLAYNEQFF. The CDR3 DNA sequence: TGTGCCAGCAGTGAAGAGGACTTAGCCTACAATGAGCAGTTCTTC.